One sample yielded the 22 T cell receptor beta chains listed below, sequenced in a study of T cell responses to AZD1222 COVID-19 vaccine. The data were produced by immunoSEQ multiplex PCR, yet TCRdb's version contains in-frame clones alone and is incomplete. Altogether tens of thousands of clones are present, around nine tenths being singletons, with the ten largest covering roughly 1.6%. The material sequenced was peripheral blood, taken on day 0 of AZD1222 vaccination. The receptors derive from an adult in good health.

The V gene is TRBV6-5, the J gene TRBJ1-1, with D possibly TRBD1 on 5 matching bases. This CDR3 region has 11 residues. The germline gives CDR1 MNHEY, CDR2 SVGAGI. V lost 8 bases to trimming and J lost 2 bases, with 6 bases between them. CDR3 nucleotide sequence: TGTGCCAGCCGGACAAACACTGAAGCTTTCTTT. It is translated as CASRTNTEAFF.

The rearrangement uses TRBV3-1 (or the pseudogene TRBV3-2) and TRBJ2-3; possible D gene TRBD1, 6 bases. V shed 3 bases and J shed 0 bases, with 13 bases lying between them. CDR3 length equals 16 residues. Germline CDR1 and CDR2: LGHDT and YNNKEL (reference sequence). The CDR3: CASSQRGWSSTDTQYF. The CDR3 bases are TGTGCCAGCAGCCAGAGGGGGTGGAGCAGCACAGATACGCAGTATTTT.

This clone has only one observation. The chain couples TRBV6-5 to TRBJ1-3, with D hard to call. CDR1 is MNHEY, CDR2 SVGAGI, per germline. Trimming pared 3 bases from V and 3 bases from J, leaving 6 bases between. The CDR3 loop spans 13 amino acids. The CDR3 DNA reads as TGTGCCAGCAGTTATAGCAGTGGAAACACCATATATTTT. Its protein is CASSYSSGNTIYF.

V usage is TRBV11-2 and J usage is TRBJ2-7; 10 bases agree with TRBD2. CDR1 and CDR2 (germline): SGHAT, FQNNGV. This CDR3 is built from 17 residues. V lost 0 bases and J lost 6; bases outside the gene matches: 11. CDR3 coding DNA: TGTGCCAGCAGCTTAGATCCCCCCAGCGGGAGGGCCCGCGAGCAGTACTTC. Amino acid sequence: CASSLDPPSGRAREQYF.

The rearrangement joins TRBV6-6 to TRBJ2-1; 7 positions match TRBD2. This CDR3 spans 12 amino acids. J was trimmed by 10 bases and V by 6 bases; bases with no gene match: 6. In germline, CDR1 is MNHNY, CDR2 SVGAGI (reference sequence). CDR3 sequence reads: CASRRLAGEQFF. For the CDR3, the DNA is TGTGCCAGCAGACGACTAGCAGGGGAGCAGTTCTTC.

V gene TRBV30 combines with J gene TRBJ1-1; D is perhaps TRBD1 (5 bases). Trimming shortened V by 6 bases and J by 1 base, and 9 bases separated the two germline ends. From germline, CDR1 is GTSNPN and CDR2 SVGIG (reference sequence). This CDR3 region has 12 residues. The CDR3 loop is CACRGPNTEAFF. CDR3 sequence (DNA): TGTGCCTGTCGGGGCCCGAACACTGAAGCTTTCTTT.

J is TRBJ1-2 and V is TRBV29-1, with 8 bases fitting TRBD1. The CDR3 totals 13 residues. The V and J ends lost 4 bases and 6 bases, in that order; junction bases with no gene match: 7. From germline, CDR1 is SQVTM and CDR2 ANQGSEA. Here the CDR3 reads CSVVVRGRDGYTF. The CDR3 nucleotides read TGCAGCGTTGTTGTCAGGGGGCGGGATGGCTACACCTTC.

Worth noting for this clone: The junction does not match germline at one end; this may be a read error. The rearrangement joins TRBV7-7 to TRBJ2-5, with D possibly being TRBD2 (6 bases). CDR1 and CDR2 (germline): SSHAT, FNYEAQ (reference sequence). CDR3 size: 15 residues. CDR3: CASSLGGVRQETQYF. DNA for the CDR3: TGTGCTAGCAGCTTAGGAGGGGTACGGCAAGAGACCCAGTACTTC.

The rearrangement joins TRBV5-6 to TRBJ1-2; D possibly corresponds to TRBD1 (5 bases). The germline CDR1 and CDR2 sequences are SGHDT and YYEEEE. The CDR3 consists of 14 residues. V was clipped by 4 bases and J by 2 bases, with 12 bases between them. The CDR3 loop reads CASSILTANYGYTF. The CDR3 nucleotides are TGTGCCAGCAGCATACTGACAGCCAACTATGGCTACACCTTC.

V and J are TRBV7-9 and TRBJ2-1, with D possibly matching TRBD2 (6 bases). V gave up 5 bases and J gave up 8 bases, with 10 bases separating them. Germline V gene lookup returns CDR1 SEHNR and CDR2 FQNEAQ (reference sequence). The CDR3 loop spans 12 amino acids. CDR3 loop: CASSPAGYEQFF. As DNA, the CDR3 is TGTGCCAGCAGCCCAGCGGGTTATGAGCAGTTCTTC.

The J gene is TRBJ2-3, the V gene TRBV5-4, with 8 bases fitting TRBD2. The junction had 13 bases not matched to a gene; V was cut back by 9 bases and J by 4 bases. The CDR3 contains 15 residues. Per the germline V gene, CDR1 is SGHNT and CDR2 is YYREEE (reference sequence). The CDR3 DNA reads TGTGCCACCTCGTGGGTCAGCGGGAGATCAGATACGCAGTATTTT. As protein: CATSWVSGRSDTQYF.

The genes are TRBV12-3 or TRBV12-4 and TRBJ1-2; tentative D call: TRBD1 (5 bases). This CDR3 has 11 residues. Trimming pared 3 bases from V and 8 bases from J, leaving 7 bases between. Written as DNA, the CDR3 is TGTGCCAGCAGTTTTTGGGGGGGCTACACCTTC. It encodes CASSFWGGYTF.

This clone has just one count. The CDR3 nucleotides read TGTGCCTGGAGGAAAATGACTAGCAGCACCTACGAGCAGTACTTC. Translated: CAWRKMTSSTYEQYF. The J gene is TRBJ2-7, the V gene TRBV30; the match to TRBD2 covers 7 bases. The CDR3 runs to 15 residues. Germline-derived CDR1 and CDR2 are GTSNPN and SVGIG (reference sequence). V gave up 3 bases and J gave up 2 bases; unmatched junction bases: 10.

The chain uses TRBV19 and TRBJ2-7; possible D gene TRBD2, 5 bases. The CDR3 has 13 residues. The germline V and J ends were trimmed by 10 bases and 0 bases, with 13 bases remaining between them. Germline V CDR1 and CDR2: LNHDA, SQIVND (reference sequence). CDR3 loop: CATSSFYSYEQYF. The CDR3 DNA reads as TGTGCCACTAGCTCCTTCTACTCCTACGAGCAGTACTTC. The full variable domain, with the rest looked up from reference TRBV19 and TRBJ2-7, is DGGITQSPKYLFRKEGQNVTLSCEQNLNHDAMYWYRQDPGQGLRLIYYSQIVNDFQKGDIAEGYSVSREKKESFPLTVTSAQKNPTAFYLCATSSFYSYEQYFGPGTRLTVT.

This rearrangement joins TRBV7-9 to TRBJ2-1; D remains ambiguous. The CDR3 has 14 residues. CDR1 and CDR2 from the germline V gene are SEHNR and FQNEAQ (reference sequence). Trimming took off 5 bases at V and 8 bases at J, with 16 bases between the two ends. CDR3: CASSHSEASHEQFF. In nucleotides, the CDR3 is TGTGCCAGCAGCCACTCTGAAGCGTCCCATGAGCAGTTCTTC.

The chain combines TRBV6-5 with TRBJ1-1, with 8 nucleotides matching TRBD1. V was pared by 6 bases and J by 6 bases, with 12 bases of the junction left unmatched. CDR1 MNHEY and CDR2 SVGAGI come from the germline V gene. The CDR3 totals 15 residues. The CDR3 DNA reads as TGTGCCAGCAGGGTTGAGGACAGGGTCGGCCCTGAAGCTTTCTTT. It is translated as CASRVEDRVGPEAFF.

This clone was recorded a few times. The J gene is TRBJ2-7, the V gene TRBV2; D not resolved. Trimming took off 4 bases at V and 3 bases at J, with 13 bases between the two ends. Germline lookup yields CDR1 SNHLY and CDR2 FYNNEI. The CDR3 totals 14 residues. The CDR3 DNA reads TGTGCCAGCAGTGGGAGACGAGTTAACTACGAGCAGTACTTC. Encoded protein: CASSGRRVNYEQYF.

This chain uses TRBV7-6 with TRBJ2-5; D is possibly TRBD1 (6 bases). Germline CDR1 reads SGHVS; CDR2 reads FNYEAQ. This CDR3 is built from 15 residues. The V end lost 4 bases, the J end lost 2 bases, and 14 bases lay between the germline ends. CDR3 loop: CASSSPDRTQETQYF. The CDR3 DNA is TGTGCCAGCAGCTCCCCGGACAGAACTCAAGAGACCCAGTACTTC. Looking up the rest from reference TRBV7-6 and TRBJ2-5 gives the full variable domain: GAGVSQSPRYKVTKRGQDVALRCDPISGHVSLYWYRQALGQGPEFLTYFNYEAQQDKSGLPNDRFSAERPEGSISTLTIQRTEQRDSAMYRCASSSPDRTQETQYFGPGTRLLVL.

V and J are TRBV4-3 and TRBJ2-5, with D perhaps matching TRBD2 (7 bases). The CDR3 length is 15 residues. Trimming left V 1 base short and J 4 bases short, with 13 bases between. The germline V gene encodes CDR1 LGHNA and CDR2 YSLEER. The CDR3 DNA reads TGCGCCAGCAGCCAAGTCCAGGGGAGGGGAGAGACCCAGTACTTC. Its protein is CASSQVQGRGETQYF.

This chain links TRBV14 with TRBJ2-5, with 10 bases lining up with TRBD1. The CDR3 runs to 16 residues. The V segment lost 4 bases and the J segment 7 bases; nucleotides outside the gene matches: 12. CDR1 is SGHDN and CDR2 is FVKESK in the germline V gene. In DNA form, the CDR3 reads TGTGCCAGCAGCCCCGGGACAGGGGTATCCCTCACGACCCAGTACTTC. Protein: CASSPGTGVSLTTQYF.

The rearrangement uses TRBV29-1 and TRBJ2-1; D unclear. The CDR3 runs to 13 residues. Trimming removed 7 bases from V and 4 bases from J, with 14 bases in between. From germline, CDR1 is SQVTM and CDR2 ANQGSEA. The CDR3 loop is CSAQVPPYNEQFF. The CDR3 DNA is TGCAGCGCTCAGGTTCCTCCGTACAATGAGCAGTTCTTC.

The V and J genes are TRBV7-9 and TRBJ2-1; 10 nucleotides agree with TRBD1. The CDR3 covers 15 residues. V lost 5 bases to trimming and J lost 12 bases; unmatched junction nucleotides: 13. The V gene's germline CDR1 is SEHNR and CDR2 FQNEAQ (reference sequence). This chain's CDR3 is CASSHGTGASWGQFF. CDR3 DNA sequence: TGTGCCAGCAGCCATGGGACAGGGGCCTCGTGGGGGCAGTTCTTC.